Below, 17 T cell receptor beta chains from the same sample are listed, as sequenced in a study of T cells in localized non-small cell lung cancer. The assay was immunoSEQ multiplex PCR, and TCRdb's table has in-frame clones only and misses some. The sample has about 28,000 clones, 90% seen once. The material sequenced was peripheral blood, taken before any cancer treatment. These receptors were collected from a woman aged 35-70 years with stage I lung adenocarcinoma.

The CDR3 DNA sequence: TGTGCCAGCGCTAGCGGGAGTTCTGCCGGGGAGCTGTTTTTT. This encodes CASASGSSAGELFF. The chain links TRBV9 to TRBJ2-2; 10 bases agree with TRBD2. V lost 7 bases and J lost 6; bases outside the gene matches: 6. Germline CDR1 is SGDLS and CDR2 is YYNGEE. This CDR3 spans 14 amino acids.

The chain is built from TRBV11-2 and TRBJ1-1, with 8 bases fitting TRBD1. Germline values: CDR1 SGHAT, CDR2 FQNNGV. The CDR3 totals 15 residues. With V trimmed by 3 bases and J by 5 bases, 8 bases remained unmatched. CDR3: CASSLRGQVETEAFF. The CDR3 nucleotides read TGTGCCAGCAGCTTGAGGGGACAGGTTGAAACTGAAGCTTTCTTT.

The chain carries TRBV27 and TRBJ2-1; 12 nucleotides line up with TRBD2. V trimming: 10 bases; J trimming: 7 bases; junction bases outside the gene matches: 11. Germline lookup yields CDR1 MNHEY and CDR2 SMNVEV (reference sequence). The CDR3 contains 15 residues. CDR3 sequence: CATARTSGNRNEQFF. The CDR3 nucleotides are TGTGCCACCGCCCGGACTAGCGGGAATCGGAATGAGCAGTTCTTC.

The chain recombines TRBV5-1 with TRBJ2-2, with 9 bases lining up with TRBD1. The V gene end was trimmed by 2 bases and the J gene end by 7 bases; junction bases not matched to a gene: 6. The CDR3 has 15 amino acids. The germline V gene encodes CDR1 SGHRS and CDR2 YFSETQ. CDR3 amino acids: CASSFLQGAGGELFF. The CDR3 nucleotides are TGCGCCAGCAGCTTCTTACAGGGGGCCGGCGGGGAGCTGTTTTTT.

The chain is built from TRBV25-1 and TRBJ2-1; a possible D gene is TRBD1 (5 bases). Germline V gene lookup returns CDR1 MGHDK and CDR2 SYGVNS. V lost 3 bases, J lost 1 base, and 13 bases lay in between. The CDR3 is 16 amino acids. CDR3 DNA sequence: TGTGCCAGCAGTGATTCTACAGGCCGATCCTACAATGAGCAGTTCTTC. It specifies CASSDSTGRSYNEQFF. The full variable domain, its missing parts supplied by reference TRBV25-1 and TRBJ2-1, is EADIYQTPRYLVIGTGKKITLECSQTMGHDKMYWYQQDPGMELHLIHYSYGVNSTEKGDLSSESTVSRIRTEHFPLTLESARPSHTSQYLCASSDSTGRSYNEQFFGPGTRLTVL.

The rearrangement uses TRBV4-3 and TRBJ1-6, with 9 bases that match TRBD1. Germline V gives CDR1 LGHNA, CDR2 YSLEER. The CDR3 runs to 18 residues. Trimming removed 4 bases from V and 9 bases from J; junction bases left unmatched: 16. The CDR3: CASSRDGMTGGIVSPLHF. The CDR3 bases are TGCGCCAGCAGCCGGGACGGAATGACAGGGGGAATTGTTTCACCCCTCCACTTT.

This clone was observed a few times. The chain combines TRBV5-1 with TRBJ2-7; 11 bases agree with TRBD2. Germline CDR1 and CDR2: SGHRS and YFSETQ. V was pared by 4 bases and J by 3 bases, with 3 bases of the junction left unmatched. CDR3 size: 14 residues. The CDR3 here is CASSPTSGDYEQYF. For the CDR3, the DNA is TGCGCCAGCAGCCCGACTAGCGGGGACTACGAGCAGTACTTC. Drawing the rest from reference TRBV5-1 and TRBJ2-7, the complete variable domain is KAGVTQTPRYLIKTRGQQVTLSCSPISGHRSVSWYQQTPGQGLQFLFEYFSETQRNKGNFPGRFSGRQFSNSRSEMNVSTLELGDSALYLCASSPTSGDYEQYFGPGTRLTVT.

The chain combines TRBV7-6 with TRBJ2-1; a weak D match, TRBD2 (6 bases). Germline V gene lookup returns CDR1 SGHVS and CDR2 FNYEAQ. This CDR3 has 15 residues. Deletions cut 5 bases from V and 5 bases from J, with 16 bases between. The CDR3 nucleotides read TGTGCCAGCAGCCCCAGCGGACTATTGAACAATGAGCAGTTCTTC. Translation: CASSPSGLLNNEQFF. The entire variable domain, with the rest obtained from reference TRBV7-6 and TRBJ2-1, is as follows: GAGVSQSPRYKVTKRGQDVALRCDPISGHVSLYWYRQALGQGPEFLTYFNYEAQQDKSGLPNDRFSAERPEGSISTLTIQRTEQRDSAMYRCASSPSGLLNNEQFFGPGTRLTVL.

This chain links TRBV15 with TRBJ2-7; 7 nucleotides agree with TRBD2. With V trimmed by 0 bases and J by 5 bases, 7 bases remained unmatched. The CDR3 covers 15 residues. Per the germline V gene, CDR1 is LNHNV and CDR2 is YYDKDF (reference sequence). The CDR3 nucleotides read TGTGCCACCAGCAGAGATCAGGGAGGGTTTGACGAGCAGTACTTC. Translated: CATSRDQGGFDEQYF. The full variable domain, with the rest looked up from reference TRBV15 and TRBJ2-7, is DAMVIQNPRYQVTQFGKPVTLSCSQTLNHNVMYWYQQKSSQAPKLLFHYYDKDFNNEADTPDNFQSRRPNTSFCFLDIRSPGLGDTAMYLCATSRDQGGFDEQYFGPGTRLTVT.

The chain recombines TRBV9 with TRBJ2-1; D not resolved. Germline lookup yields CDR1 SGDLS and CDR2 YYNGEE. Trimming left V 2 bases short and J 6 bases short, with 9 bases between. The CDR3 covers 13 residues. CDR3 region: CASSVERVNEQFF. For the CDR3, the DNA is TGTGCCAGCAGCGTGGAAAGGGTCAATGAGCAGTTCTTC.

This rearrangement joins TRBV6-6 to TRBJ1-2; D gene ambiguous. The CDR3 totals 12 residues. The V end was cut by 9 bases, the J end by 7 bases, with 15 bases between. Per the germline V gene, CDR1 is MNHNY and CDR2 is SVGAGI (reference sequence). In DNA form, the CDR3 reads TGTGCCAGTGAGGTTAAGACCGGTGGCTACACCTTC. Translation gives CASEVKTGGYTF.

The gene calls are TRBV6-5 and TRBJ1-2; D possibly corresponds to TRBD1 (5 bases). With 2 bases removed from V and 2 bases from J, the gap between germline ends came to 6 bases. CDR3 size: 13 residues. The germline gives CDR1 MNHEY, CDR2 SVGAGI. Written as DNA, the CDR3 is TGTGCCAGCAGTTACGACAGAAACTATGGCTACACCTTC. It yields the protein CASSYDRNYGYTF.

CDR3 coding DNA: TGTGCCTGGAGTGCCGGGGGGGGACCATGGCATTTT. Amino acids: CAWSAGGGPWHF. This sequence joins TRBV30 and TRBJ1-5; tentative D call: TRBD1 (5 bases). CDR1 and CDR2 from the germline V gene are GTSNPN and SVGIG (reference sequence). This CDR3 has 12 amino acids. Trimming pared 1 base from V and 15 bases from J, leaving 16 bases between.

The genes are TRBV4-1 and TRBJ2-1; 9 nucleotides match TRBD2. CDR1 and CDR2 from the germline V gene are MGHRA and YSYEKL. This CDR3 comprises 15 residues. V was pared by 0 bases and J by 6 bases, with 3 bases of the junction left unmatched. The CDR3, as DNA: TGCGCCAGCAGCCAAGAAGCGGGGGGACGCAATGAGCAGTTCTTC. Translated, it gives CASSQEAGGRNEQFF.

The rearrangement joins TRBV11-2 to TRBJ1-5; D unresolved. The V gene's germline CDR1 is SGHAT and CDR2 FQNNGV. V dropped 1 base and J dropped 3 bases, with 4 bases sitting between them. The CDR3 loop spans 13 amino acids. CDR3 DNA sequence: TGTGCCAGCAGCTTAGGGAACAATCAGCCCCAGCATTTT. Residues: CASSLGNNQPQHF. Together with reference TRBV11-2 and TRBJ1-5, the CDR3 gives the full variable domain: EAGVAQSPRYKIIEKRQSVAFWCNPISGHATLYWYQQILGQGPKLLIQFQNNGVVDDSQLPKDRFSAERLKGVDSTLKIQPAKLEDSAVYLCASSLGNNQPQHFGDGTRLSIL.

This chain joins TRBV25-1 and TRBJ1-1; the D is unclear. The V end lost 10 bases, the J end lost 8 bases, and 5 bases lay between the germline ends. Germline values: CDR1 MGHDK, CDR2 SYGVNS. This CDR3 comprises 8 residues. Written as DNA, the CDR3 is TGTGCCATTCTCGAAGCTTTCTTT. Its translation is CAILEAFF.

The V call is TRBV28, the J call TRBJ1-2, with unresolved D. Trimming left V 4 bases short and J 9 bases short, with 12 bases between. Germline CDR1 reads MDHEN; CDR2 reads SYDVKM. This CDR3 is 12 amino acids long. The CDR3 loop reads CASSSDWWSYTF. CDR3 bases: TGTGCCAGCAGTTCGGATTGGTGGAGCTACACCTTC.